This TCR beta chain was recovered during a study of T-cell reconstitution after alpha-beta-depleted transplantation in children. Whole-study findings and limits: From newly produced T cells came most of the T-cell counts and diversity one year after transplant. Expanded clones from the graft, numbering several hundred, reportedly supplied alpha-beta T cells about two months after transplant.

This CDR3 spans 17 amino acids. Per germline, CDR1 SGHTA and CDR2 FQGNSA. V was clipped by 5 bases and J by 0 bases, with 17 bases between them. As for this clonotype: Its antigen is currently unknown.

Using unique molecular identifiers, the investigators prepared the TCRbeta library. TCRdb reanalysed the PCR reads using MiXCR and keeps one entry per CDR3 protein. Here the sample spans hundreds of thousands of distinct CDR3 sequences, 10% to 15% being singletons. The V call is TRBV7-2, the J call TRBJ1-3, with D maybe TRBD1 (6 bases). The starting material was PBMCs, mostly from graft donor cells, obtained 360 days after TCRalphabeta/CD19-depleted stem cell transplant. The source of this sequence is a male patient under 18 who had a stem cell transplant for acute myeloid leukemia, so the T cells may come from the graft donor. Written as DNA, the CDR3 is TGTGCCAGCAGCCTTCGTCCCGGACAGTACTCTGGAAACACCATATATTTT. Translation: CASSLRPGQYSGNTIYF.